This is a list of T cell receptor beta chains from one sample in a study of T cell changes during pregnancy in multiple sclerosis. Produced via immunoSEQ multiplex PCR; TCRdb's table is partial and in-frame only. The sample shows tens of thousands of clones, roughly 90% of them seen only once. The sample in question was peripheral blood, obtained in the first trimester of pregnancy. The receptor source for this set is a female donor in good health, enrolled as a control in a pregnancy study. The CDR3 runs from the conserved cysteine through the conserved F or W. Each record gives: clone size, J gene, V gene, D gene, CDR3 protein, CDR3 DNA. D genes are given only for firm matches. Part of the rows lack a size; the others show once, few, many or a class for expanded clones.

clone_size: few; j_call: TRBJ2-5; v_call: TRBV14; d_call: TRBD2; cdr3_aa: CASSQGTSYPLRTQYF; cdr3_nt: TGTGCCAGCAGCCAAGGGACTAGCTATCCCCTCCGGACCCAGTACTTC
clone_size: -; j_call: TRBJ1-3; v_call: TRBV11-3; d_call: -; cdr3_aa: CASSQGSSGNTIYF; cdr3_nt: TGTGCCAGCAGCCAGGGGAGCTCTGGAAACACCATATATTTT
clone_size: -; j_call: TRBJ1-3; v_call: TRBV6-6; d_call: -; cdr3_aa: CASRLDTTSGNTIYF; cdr3_nt: TGTGCCAGCAGATTGGACACTACCTCTGGAAACACCATATATTTT
clone_size: once; j_call: TRBJ2-5; v_call: TRBV11-3; d_call: TRBD2; cdr3_aa: CASSFGQGGRQETQYF; cdr3_nt: TGTGCCAGCAGCTTTGGGCAGGGAGGGCGGCAAGAGACCCAGTACTTC
clone_size: -; j_call: TRBJ2-7; v_call: TRBV11-2; d_call: TRBD1; cdr3_aa: CASSVGQGVRYEQYF; cdr3_nt: TGTGCCAGCAGCGTAGGACAGGGGGTAAGATACGAGCAGTACTTC
clone_size: once; j_call: TRBJ2-5; v_call: TRBV5-6; d_call: -; cdr3_aa: CASSLLLSETQYF; cdr3_nt: TGTGCCAGCAGCTTGTTACTCTCTGAGACCCAGTACTTC
clone_size: -; j_call: TRBJ2-1; v_call: TRBV7-3; d_call: TRBD2; cdr3_aa: CASSLYQRESWDEQFF; cdr3_nt: TGTGCCAGCAGCTTATACCAGCGGGAGTCCTGGGATGAGCAGTTCTTC
clone_size: -; j_call: TRBJ2-2; v_call: TRBV11-3; d_call: -; cdr3_aa: CASSSPEVRTGELFF; cdr3_nt: TGTGCCAGCAGCTCGCCAGAGGTTAGGACCGGGGAGCTGTTTTTT
clone_size: -; j_call: TRBJ1-1; v_call: TRBV7-9; d_call: -; cdr3_aa: CASSPSDREAFF; cdr3_nt: TGTGCCAGCAGCCCCTCGGACAGAGAAGCTTTCTTT
clone_size: -; j_call: TRBJ1-1; v_call: TRBV6-6; d_call: TRBD1; cdr3_aa: CASSRTGGNTEAFF; cdr3_nt: TGTGCCAGCAGCAGGACAGGGGGAAACACTGAAGCTTTCTTT
clone_size: -; j_call: TRBJ1-2; v_call: TRBV6-1; d_call: TRBD1; cdr3_aa: CASRGGQYGYTF; cdr3_nt: TGTGCCAGCAGGGGGGGACAGTATGGCTACACCTTC
clone_size: -; j_call: TRBJ1-2; v_call: TRBV14; d_call: -; cdr3_aa: CASSQEARRSLNYGYTF; cdr3_nt: TGTGCCAGCAGCCAAGAAGCGAGGCGTTCCCTTAACTATGGCTACACCTTC
clone_size: -; j_call: TRBJ2-2; v_call: TRBV5-1; d_call: TRBD1; cdr3_aa: CASSQNSGTANTGELFF; cdr3_nt: TGCGCCAGCAGTCAAAATTCCGGGACAGCTAACACCGGGGAGCTGTTTTTT
clone_size: few; j_call: TRBJ1-4; v_call: TRBV29-1; d_call: -; cdr3_aa: CSVDRGEGGKLFF; cdr3_nt: TGCAGCGTTGACAGAGGAGAGGGAGGAAAACTGTTTTTT
clone_size: -; j_call: TRBJ2-3; v_call: TRBV9; d_call: -; cdr3_aa: CASSAYSDTQYF; cdr3_nt: TGTGCCAGCAGCGCGTATTCAGATACGCAGTATTTT
clone_size: -; j_call: TRBJ1-2; v_call: TRBV2; d_call: -; cdr3_aa: CASSGLYYGYTF; cdr3_nt: TGTGCCAGCAGCGGACTTTACTATGGCTACACCTTC
clone_size: -; j_call: TRBJ1-5; v_call: TRBV28; d_call: -; cdr3_aa: CASSNRDKNQPQHF; cdr3_nt: TGTGCCAGCAGTAACCGGGACAAAAATCAGCCCCAGCATTTT
clone_size: -; j_call: TRBJ2-6; v_call: TRBV9; d_call: -; cdr3_aa: CASSVSPSGANVLTF; cdr3_nt: TGTGCCAGCAGCGTTAGTCCCTCTGGGGCCAACGTCCTGACTTTC
clone_size: -; j_call: TRBJ1-2; v_call: TRBV9; d_call: -; cdr3_aa: CASSVPAGGYTF; cdr3_nt: TGTGCCAGCAGCGTACCCGCGGGGGGCTACACCTTC
clone_size: -; j_call: TRBJ1-1; v_call: TRBV7-2; d_call: -; cdr3_aa: CASSGRDVRGAFF; cdr3_nt: TGTGCCAGCAGCGGCAGGGATGTTCGGGGGGCTTTCTTT
clone_size: -; j_call: TRBJ1-2; v_call: TRBV5-1; d_call: -; cdr3_aa: CASSSFTGNYGYTF; cdr3_nt: TGCGCCAGCAGCTCCTTCACAGGAAACTATGGCTACACCTTC
clone_size: few; j_call: TRBJ1-1; v_call: TRBV20-1; d_call: -; cdr3_aa: CSARDDSRAFF; cdr3_nt: TGCAGTGCTAGAGATGATTCGAGGGCTTTCTTT
clone_size: -; j_call: TRBJ2-1; v_call: TRBV6-6; d_call: -; cdr3_aa: CASRGSGALYNEQFF; cdr3_nt: TGTGCCAGCAGGGGAAGCGGTGCCCTCTACAATGAGCAGTTCTTC
clone_size: few; j_call: TRBJ1-4; v_call: TRBV4-3; d_call: -; cdr3_aa: CASSQERNEKLFF; cdr3_nt: TGCGCCAGCAGCCAAGAGCGTAATGAAAAACTGTTTTTT
clone_size: -; j_call: TRBJ1-2; v_call: TRBV28; d_call: TRBD1; cdr3_aa: CASSPGQFYGYTF; cdr3_nt: TGTGCCAGCAGTCCGGGACAGTTCTATGGCTACACCTTC
clone_size: -; j_call: TRBJ1-5; v_call: TRBV2; d_call: -; cdr3_aa: CASSYDVTAQPQHF; cdr3_nt: TGTGCCAGCAGCTACGACGTAACAGCTCAGCCCCAGCATTTT
clone_size: -; j_call: TRBJ2-1; v_call: TRBV5-8; d_call: TRBD1; cdr3_aa: CASSFGATDRAWNEQFF; cdr3_nt: TGTGCCAGCAGCTTTGGGGCCACGGACAGGGCGTGGAATGAGCAGTTCTTC
clone_size: -; j_call: TRBJ1-5; v_call: TRBV19; d_call: TRBD1; cdr3_aa: CASRSGGGWNQPQHF; cdr3_nt: TGTGCCAGTCGGTCAGGGGGCGGCTGGAATCAGCCCCAGCATTTT
clone_size: -; j_call: TRBJ2-7; v_call: TRBV5-1; d_call: TRBD2; cdr3_aa: CASSSGTSVYEQYF; cdr3_nt: TGCGCCAGCAGTTCCGGGACTAGCGTCTACGAGCAGTACTTC
clone_size: -; j_call: TRBJ1-1; v_call: TRBV5-1; d_call: TRBD1; cdr3_aa: CASSLYGTGIRMNTEAFF; cdr3_nt: TGCGCCAGCAGCTTGTACGGGACAGGGATCCGCATGAACACTGAAGCTTTCTTT
clone_size: -; j_call: TRBJ2-2; v_call: TRBV4-3; d_call: TRBD1; cdr3_aa: CASSQAQGPTGELFF; cdr3_nt: TGCGCCAGCAGCCAAGCACAGGGGCCCACCGGGGAGCTGTTTTTT
clone_size: -; j_call: TRBJ1-1; v_call: TRBV2; d_call: TRBD1; cdr3_aa: CASRASLGQKNTEAFF; cdr3_nt: TGTGCCAGCAGAGCTAGCTTGGGACAGAAAAACACTGAAGCTTTCTTT
clone_size: -; j_call: TRBJ2-5; v_call: TRBV28; d_call: -; cdr3_aa: CASRGSVLGGETQYF; cdr3_nt: TGTGCCAGCAGAGGTAGCGTCCTTGGCGGAGAGACCCAGTACTTC
clone_size: -; j_call: TRBJ2-7; v_call: TRBV27; d_call: TRBD1; cdr3_aa: CASSRSPGQGPYEQYF; cdr3_nt: TGTGCCAGCAGCCGATCCCCGGGACAGGGGCCCTACGAGCAGTACTTC